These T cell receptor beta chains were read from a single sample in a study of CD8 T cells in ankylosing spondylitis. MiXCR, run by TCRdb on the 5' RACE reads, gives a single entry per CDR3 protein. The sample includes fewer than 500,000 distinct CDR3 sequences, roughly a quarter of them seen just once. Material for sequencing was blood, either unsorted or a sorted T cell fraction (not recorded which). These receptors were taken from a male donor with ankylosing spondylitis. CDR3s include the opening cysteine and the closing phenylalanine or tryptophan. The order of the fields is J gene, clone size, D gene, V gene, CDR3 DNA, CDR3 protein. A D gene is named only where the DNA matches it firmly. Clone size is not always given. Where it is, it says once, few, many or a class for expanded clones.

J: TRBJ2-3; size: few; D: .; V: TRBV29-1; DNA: TGCAGCTGCCCCTCGGGGCCCGCGGGAGATACGCAGTATTTT; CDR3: CSCPSGPAGDTQYF
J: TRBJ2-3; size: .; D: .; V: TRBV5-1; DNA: TGCGCCAGCAGCTCCGGACAAGACACAGATACGCAGTATTTT; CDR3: CASSSGQDTDTQYF
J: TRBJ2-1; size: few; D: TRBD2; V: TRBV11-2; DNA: TGTGCCAGCAGCTTAGGTCTCGGGACTAGCGGGAGCTCCGTACAGCAGTTCTTC; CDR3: CASSLGLGTSGSSVQQFF
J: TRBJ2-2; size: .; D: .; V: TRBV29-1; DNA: TGCAGCGTTGGTGGCAGGGAATCCACCGGGGAGCTGTTTTTT; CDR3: CSVGGRESTGELFF
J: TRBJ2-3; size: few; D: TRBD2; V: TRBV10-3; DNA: TGTGCCATCAGTGTTGCGGGAGAAGATACGCAGTATTTT; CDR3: CAISVAGEDTQYF
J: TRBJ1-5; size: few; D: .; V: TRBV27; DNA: TGTGCCAGCAGTTTATCCAGGGCTGGCAATCAGCCCCAGCATTTT; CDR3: CASSLSRAGNQPQHF
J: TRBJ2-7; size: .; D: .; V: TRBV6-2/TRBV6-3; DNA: TGTGCCAGCAGTCGAGCAGGGAGCGGGCTGAGCTCCTACGAGCAGTACTTC; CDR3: CASSRAGSGLSSYEQYF
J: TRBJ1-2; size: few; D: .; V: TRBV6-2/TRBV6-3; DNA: TGTGCCAGCAGTGGGTATGAGGATGGCTACACCTTC; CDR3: CASSGYEDGYTF
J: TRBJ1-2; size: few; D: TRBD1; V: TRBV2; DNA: TGTGCCAGTGGGGACAGGGAAGGATATGGCTACACCTTC; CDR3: CASGDREGYGYTF
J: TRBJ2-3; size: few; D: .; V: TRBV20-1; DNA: TGCAGTGCTAGAGATGGGAGGGGGCGCTCAGATACGCAGTATTTT; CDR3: CSARDGRGRSDTQYF
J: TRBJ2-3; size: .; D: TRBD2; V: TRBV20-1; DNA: TGCAGTGCTAGACTACTAGCGGTTACTAGTACAGATACGCAGTATTTT; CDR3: CSARLLAVTSTDTQYF
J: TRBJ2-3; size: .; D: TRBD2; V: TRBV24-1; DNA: TGTGCCACCAGTGTCGGTAGCGGGGCTAGCACAGATACGCAGTATTTT; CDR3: CATSVGSGASTDTQYF
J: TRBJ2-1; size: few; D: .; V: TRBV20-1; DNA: TGCAGTGTTAAGGTAAACCGCCCCGACAATGAGCAGTTCTTC; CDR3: CSVKVNRPDNEQFF
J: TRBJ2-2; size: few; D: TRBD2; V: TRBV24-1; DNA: TGTGCCACCAGTGACCCCCCCGGGACTAGCGGAAACACCGGGGAGCTGTTTTTT; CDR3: CATSDPPGTSGNTGELFF
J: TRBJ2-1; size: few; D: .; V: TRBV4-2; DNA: TGTGCCAGCAGCCAAGACCCTAGTAGTAGGGAGCAGTTCTTC; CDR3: CASSQDPSSREQFF
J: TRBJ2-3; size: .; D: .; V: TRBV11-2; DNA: TGTGCCAGCAGCTTACGAGGTGTCGGGCCAGATACGCAGTATTTT; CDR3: CASSLRGVGPDTQYF
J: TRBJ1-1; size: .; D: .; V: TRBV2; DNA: TGTGCCAGCAGTGAGGTCTTTGAAGCTTTCTTT; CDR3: CASSEVFEAFF
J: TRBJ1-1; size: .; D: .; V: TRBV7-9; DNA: TGTGCCAGCATCCCACCGGGGCAGAACACTGAAGCTTTCTTT; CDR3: CASIPPGQNTEAFF
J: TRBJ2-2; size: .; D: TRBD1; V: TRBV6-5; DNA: TGTGCCAGCAGTTGGTGGGACAGAAGCACCGGGGAGCTGTTTTTT; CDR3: CASSWWDRSTGELFF
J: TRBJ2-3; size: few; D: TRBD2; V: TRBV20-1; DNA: TGCAGTGCTAGAGGTCCGGGGGGTGGAGATACGCAGTATTTT; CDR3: CSARGPGGGDTQYF
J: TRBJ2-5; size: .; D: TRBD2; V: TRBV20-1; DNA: TGCAGTGTCGGCCGCCGCGGGAGGAAGGAGACCCAGTACTTC; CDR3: CSVGRRGRKETQYF
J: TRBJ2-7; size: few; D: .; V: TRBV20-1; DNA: TGCAGTGCTACCTCAGGACAGACATCCCTTCGCGAGCAGTACTTC; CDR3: CSATSGQTSLREQYF
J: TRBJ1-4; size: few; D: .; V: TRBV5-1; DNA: TGCGCCAGCAGAGGGGACAATGAAAAACTGTTTTTT; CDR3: CASRGDNEKLFF
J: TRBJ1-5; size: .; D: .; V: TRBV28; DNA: TGTGCCAGCAGTCTTCATCCAGGGGAGAGCAATCAGCCCCAGCATTTT; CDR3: CASSLHPGESNQPQHF
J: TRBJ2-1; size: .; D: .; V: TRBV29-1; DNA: TGCAGCGTCCCCATCCTAGCAAACAATGAGCAGTTCTTC; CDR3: CSVPILANNEQFF
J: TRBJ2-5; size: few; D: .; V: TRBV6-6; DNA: TGTGCCAGCAGTTACTCGATTTCGGAGACCCAGTACTTC; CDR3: CASSYSISETQYF
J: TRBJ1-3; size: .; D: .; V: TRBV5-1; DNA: TGCGCCAGCCAAAATCGGAGGGGCCCTGGAAACACCATATATTTT; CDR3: CASQNRRGPGNTIYF
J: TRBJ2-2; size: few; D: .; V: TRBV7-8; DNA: TGTGCCAGCAGCTTCATCACCGGGGAGCTGTTTTTT; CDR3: CASSFITGELFF
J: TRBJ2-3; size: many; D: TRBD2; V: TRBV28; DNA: TGTGCCAGCAGTTTTGGGGCGGGAGAGACAGATACGCAGTATTTT; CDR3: CASSFGAGETDTQYF
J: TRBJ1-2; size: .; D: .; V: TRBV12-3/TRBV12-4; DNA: TGTGCCAGCAGTGAAAACAGGAAGACTAACTATGGCTACACCTTC; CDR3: CASSENRKTNYGYTF
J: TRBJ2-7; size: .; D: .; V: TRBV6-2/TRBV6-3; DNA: TGTGCCAGCAGTTACTCGAGGCAGTTAGCATCCTACGAGCAGTACTTC; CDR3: CASSYSRQLASYEQYF
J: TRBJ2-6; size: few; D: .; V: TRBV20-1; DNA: TGCAGTGCTGAGGGTAGAGGACGTTCCGGGGCCAACGTCCTGACTTTC; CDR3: CSAEGRGRSGANVLTF
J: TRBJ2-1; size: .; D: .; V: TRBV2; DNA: TGTGCCAGCAGTGGCCAGGCCCACAATGAGCAGTTCTTC; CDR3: CASSGQAHNEQFF
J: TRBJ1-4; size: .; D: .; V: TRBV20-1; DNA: TGCAGTGCTAGAGCTACAAGCAGGTTAACTAATGAAAAACTGTTTTTT; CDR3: CSARATSRLTNEKLFF
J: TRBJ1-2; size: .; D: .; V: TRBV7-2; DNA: TGTGCCAGCAGCTTAGTAATCCATGGCTACACCTTC; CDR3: CASSLVIHGYTF
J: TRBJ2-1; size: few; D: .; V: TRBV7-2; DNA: TGTGCCAGCAGCCCTTTAACCCGGGATGAGCAGTTCTTC; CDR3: CASSPLTRDEQFF
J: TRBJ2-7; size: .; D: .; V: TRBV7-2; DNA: TGTGCCAGCAGATCAACAACGACCTACGAGCAGTACTTC; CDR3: CASRSTTTYEQYF
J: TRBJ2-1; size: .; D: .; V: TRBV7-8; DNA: TGTGCCAGCAGCCCTCACAGGGATCGCCGATACAATGAGCAGTTCTTC; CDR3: CASSPHRDRRYNEQFF
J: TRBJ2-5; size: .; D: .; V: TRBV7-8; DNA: TGTGCCAGCAGGCCCGACTATAGTTCCCAAGAGACCCAGTACTTC; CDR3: CASRPDYSSQETQYF
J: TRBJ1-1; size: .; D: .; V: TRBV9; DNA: TGTGCCAGCACCCCCAGGGGCATGAACACTGAAGCTTTCTTT; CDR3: CASTPRGMNTEAFF
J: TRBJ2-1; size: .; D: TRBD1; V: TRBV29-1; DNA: TGCAGCGTCGGACAGGGAGTATACAATGAGCAGTTCTTC; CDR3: CSVGQGVYNEQFF
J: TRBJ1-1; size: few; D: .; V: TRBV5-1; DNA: TGCGCCAGCAGCCTGGTTCGGGCCACGAACACTGAAGCTTTCTTT; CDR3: CASSLVRATNTEAFF
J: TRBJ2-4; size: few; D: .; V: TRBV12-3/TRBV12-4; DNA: TGTGCCAGCAGTTTTTGGGAAGCCAAAAACATTCAGTACTTC; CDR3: CASSFWEAKNIQYF
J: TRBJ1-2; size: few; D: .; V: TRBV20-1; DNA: TGCAGTGCTATAAGGGAAGGGCGAAACTATGGCTACACCTTC; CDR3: CSAIREGRNYGYTF
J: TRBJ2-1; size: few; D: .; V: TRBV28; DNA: TGTGCCAGCAGTTCCCCGTTAGATCGCAATGAGCAGTTCTTC; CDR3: CASSSPLDRNEQFF
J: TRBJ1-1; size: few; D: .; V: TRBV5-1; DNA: TGCGCCAGCAGCTTAACGAGTCCGTCGAACACTGAAGCTTTCTTT; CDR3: CASSLTSPSNTEAFF
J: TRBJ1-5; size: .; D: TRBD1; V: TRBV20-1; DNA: TGCAGTGCAGGCCAGGGGGCGGGTCAGCCCCAGCATTTT; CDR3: CSAGQGAGQPQHF